The clone carrying this TCR beta chain was seen only a few times. Its antigen remains unidentified. Some clones are missing from TCRdb's copy, which holds only in-frame ones; the method was immunoSEQ multiplex PCR. The sample lists some 23,000 clones; approximately 82% were seen once. This sample is part of a study of graft-versus-host responses after intestinal transplantation. Across the whole study: Anti-thymocyte globulin induction, then tacrolimus and steroids for two to four years, went to all recipients. Points from the study as a whole: Recipient marrow showed GvH clones, some seen first in ileum or blood. With peak circulating GvH clone levels came an association with early post-transplant HvG declines. High graft-versus-host to host-versus-graft T cell clonal ratios marked allografts of patients with graft-donor macrochimerism.

V was shortened by 0 bases and J by 0 bases, with 9 bases between the two germline ends. From germline, CDR1 is LGHNA and CDR2 YSLEER. There are 16 residues in the CDR3. This TCR was sampled from a human donor who was the organ donor for an intestinal transplant. This rearrangement joins TRBV4-3 to TRBJ1-3, with unresolved D. Sequencing used unstimulated CD8+ T cells sorted from spleen or lymph node cells, obtained before transplant. CDR3 protein: CASSQDRTHSGNTIYF. DNA of the CDR3: TGCGCCAGCAGCCAAGACCGGACGCACTCTGGAAACACCATATATTTT.